Sequencing of this TCR beta chain was carried out in a study of T-cell reconstitution after alpha-beta-depleted transplantation in children. Study-wide points: There were reportedly several hundred expanded graft clones from which alpha-beta T cells came about two months after transplant.

A TCRbeta library incorporating unique molecular identifiers was prepared. From the PCR reads, TCRdb called clonotypes with MiXCR, one entry per CDR3 protein. Of roughly 180,000 distinct CDR3 sequences in the sample, 11% were seen once. Per the germline V gene, CDR1 is SEHNR and CDR2 is FQNEAQ (reference sequence). This CDR3 contains 17 residues. With 5 bases removed from V and 0 bases from J, the gap between germline ends came to 17 bases. In regard to this clonotype: Its antigen is still unknown.

The clonotype was recovered from a boy aged 2 to 10 with acute myeloid leukemia, due to receive a stem cell transplant. The chain recombines TRBV7-9 with TRBJ1-5; a weak D match, TRBD1 (6 bases). The source material was PBMCs, sampled before TCRalphabeta/CD19-depleted stem cell transplant. The CDR3 is CASSPGGRGVSNQPQHF. The CDR3 DNA is TGTGCCAGCAGCCCTGGGGGCAGGGGAGTTAGCAATCAGCCCCAGCATTTT.